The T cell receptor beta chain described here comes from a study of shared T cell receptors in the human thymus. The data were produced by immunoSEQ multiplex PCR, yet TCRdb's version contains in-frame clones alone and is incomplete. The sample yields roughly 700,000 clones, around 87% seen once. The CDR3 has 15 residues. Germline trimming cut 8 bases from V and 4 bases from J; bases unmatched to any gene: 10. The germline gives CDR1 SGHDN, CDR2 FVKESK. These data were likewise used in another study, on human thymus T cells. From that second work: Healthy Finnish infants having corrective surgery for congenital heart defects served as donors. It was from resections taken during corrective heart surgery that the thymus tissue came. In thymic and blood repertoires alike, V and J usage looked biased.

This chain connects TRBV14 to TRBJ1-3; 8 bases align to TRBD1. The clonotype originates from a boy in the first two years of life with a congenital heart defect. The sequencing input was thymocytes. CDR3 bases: TGTGCCAGCCGACCGACAGGGGAGGCCGGAAACACCATATATTTT. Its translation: CASRPTGEAGNTIYF.